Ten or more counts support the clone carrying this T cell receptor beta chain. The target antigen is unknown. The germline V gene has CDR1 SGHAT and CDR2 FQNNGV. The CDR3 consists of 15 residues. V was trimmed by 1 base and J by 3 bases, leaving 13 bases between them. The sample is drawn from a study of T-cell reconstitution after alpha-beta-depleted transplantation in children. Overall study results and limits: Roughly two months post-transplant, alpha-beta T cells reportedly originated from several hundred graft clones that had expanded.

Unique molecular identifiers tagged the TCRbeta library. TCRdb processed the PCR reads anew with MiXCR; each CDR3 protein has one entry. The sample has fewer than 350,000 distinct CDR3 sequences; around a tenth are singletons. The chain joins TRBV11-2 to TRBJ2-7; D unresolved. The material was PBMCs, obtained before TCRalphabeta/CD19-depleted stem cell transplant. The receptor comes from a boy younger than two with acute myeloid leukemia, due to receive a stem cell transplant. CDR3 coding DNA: TGTGCCAGCAGCTTAGCCCCGGAGAGCCTCTACGAGCAGTACTTC. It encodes CASSLAPESLYEQYF. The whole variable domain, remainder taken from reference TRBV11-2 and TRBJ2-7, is EAGVAQSPRYKIIEKRQSVAFWCNPISGHATLYWYQQILGQGPKLLIQFQNNGVVDDSQLPKDRFSAERLKGVDSTLKIQPAKLEDSAVYLCASSLAPESLYEQYFGPGTRLTVT.